Presented here are 29 T cell receptor beta chains from one specimen sequenced in a study of T-cell reconstitution after alpha-beta-depleted transplantation in children (dated by TCRdb to 2015 to 2016). The treatment or condition label, as the study defines it: allogeneic hematopoietic cell transplantation with graft depleted of TCRalphabeta T cells and CD19 B cells. The library was made by PCR. The listed sequencing device is Illumina HiSeq 2500. TCR library preparation used molecular barcoding, with unique molecular identifiers applied to normalize quantification of the TCRbeta repertoire. TCRdb trimmed public reads at Q25 via fastp, called clones via MiXCR and kept in-frame beta chains. A single entry per CDR3 protein holds the most common genes and DNA from its merged rows. The sample includes about 210,000 distinct CDR3 sequences, with about a sixth observed a single time. Clones ranked in the top ten supply 40% to 50% of the sample.

The sequenced sample was PBMCs, mostly from graft donor cells, obtained 360 days after TCRalphabeta/CD19-depleted stem cell transplant. The receptors shown here come from a male patient aged 2 to 10 who had a stem cell transplant for acute lymphoblastic leukemia, so the T cells may come from the graft donor.

This clonotype was seen only a few times. The CDR3 nucleotides are TGTGCCATCAGCTCCAGTAGTGGGGAGGGAGAGACCCAGTACTTC. This gives the protein CAISSSSGEGETQYF. The V call is TRBV10-3, the J call TRBJ2-5; 7 bases line up with TRBD2. This CDR3 has 15 residues. Germline V CDR1 and CDR2: ENHRY, SYGVKD. The trim removed 6 bases at V and 4 bases at J, leaving 11 bases unmatched.

The V gene is TRBV11-2, the J gene TRBJ2-5, with unresolved D. Between the trimmed V and J ends, which lost 6 bases and 6 bases, there was a span of 14 bases. This CDR3 has 13 amino acids. Per the germline V gene, CDR1 is SGHAT and CDR2 is FQNNGV. Here the CDR3 DNA reads TGTGCCAGCAGTCTACCTAGTAGCCAGACCCAGTACTTC. Translating gives CASSLPSSQTQYF.

The chain is built from TRBV6-2 or TRBV6-3 and TRBJ2-1; 16 nucleotides align to TRBD2. Trimming removed 6 bases from V and 5 bases from J; junction bases left unmatched: 16. The CDR3 has 20 amino acids. The germline V gene encodes CDR1 MNHEY and CDR2 SVGEGT. Here the CDR3 reads CASSSPVPGLAGGPDNEQFF. The CDR3 region has the DNA TGTGCCAGCAGCTCCCCGGTACCGGGACTAGCGGGGGGGCCCGACAATGAGCAGTTCTTC.

The chain joins TRBV10-3 to TRBJ2-7; 12 positions agree with TRBD1. This CDR3 region has 14 residues. The V gene's germline CDR1 is ENHRY and CDR2 SYGVKD. J gave up 4 bases and V 8 bases, and 6 bases lay outside the gene matches. Written as DNA, the CDR3 is TGTGCCATCGGGACAGGGGGCAATTTATACGAGCAGTACTTC. The encoded protein is CAIGTGGNLYEQYF.

The chain couples TRBV7-8 to TRBJ1-1; D remains ambiguous. The CDR3 contains 13 residues. Trimming took 3 bases from V and 1 from J, leaving 6 bases between them. The germline V gene encodes CDR1 SGHVS and CDR2 FQNEAQ. CDR3 residues: CASSLSENTEAFF. In nucleotides, the CDR3 is TGTGCCAGCAGCTTGTCAGAGAACACTGAAGCTTTCTTT.

The chain links TRBV30 to TRBJ1-4; the D is unclear. Germline assignment: CDR1 GTSNPN and CDR2 SVGIG (reference sequence). V was trimmed by 2 bases and J by 0 bases, leaving 7 bases between them. The CDR3 has 14 amino acids. DNA for the CDR3: TGTGCCTGGAGTCCCGGGACAACTAATGAAAAACTGTTTTTT. This gives the protein CAWSPGTTNEKLFF.

The chain combines TRBV29-1 with TRBJ2-6; D is ambiguous. The CDR3 length is 12 residues. The V end lost 8 bases, the J end lost 2 bases, and 7 bases lay between the germline ends. The germline CDR1 and CDR2 sequences are SQVTM and ANQGSEA. This chain's CDR3 is CSLATGANVLTF. Here the CDR3 DNA reads TGCAGCCTGGCGACTGGGGCCAACGTCCTGACTTTC.

This chain links TRBV15 with TRBJ2-1; tentatively, D is TRBD1 or TRBD2 (6 bases each). The CDR3 loop spans 11 amino acids. The germline V gene has CDR1 LNHNV and CDR2 YYDKDF (reference sequence). V lost 7 bases and J lost 9, with 10 bases in between. The CDR3 sequence: CATIQGGEQFF. The CDR3 coding sequence is TGTGCCACCATACAGGGAGGTGAGCAGTTCTTC.

The V and J genes are TRBV6-2 or TRBV6-3 and TRBJ2-7; D ambiguous. This CDR3 is 13 amino acids long. Per germline, CDR1 MNHEY and CDR2 SVGEGT. Between the trimmed V and J ends, which lost 2 bases and 7 bases, there was a span of 12 bases. CDR3 residues: CASSYLGPLEQYF. CDR3 bases: TGTGCCAGCAGTTACCTCGGACCGCTGGAGCAGTACTTC.

The chain employs TRBV14 and TRBJ2-7; 8 bases align to TRBD1. The V and J ends lost 4 bases and 2 bases, in that order; junction bases with no gene match: 7. Germline CDR1 and CDR2: SGHDN and FVKESK. The CDR3 loop spans 15 amino acids. CDR3 amino acids: CASSPHLGQAYEQYF. The CDR3 DNA reads as TGTGCCAGCAGCCCACATCTGGGACAGGCCTACGAGCAGTACTTC.

The genes are TRBV6-4 and TRBJ2-3; D ambiguous. From germline, CDR1 is MRHNA and CDR2 SNTAGT. Trimming took 4 bases from V and 2 from J, leaving 10 bases between them. This CDR3 has 14 residues. CDR3 DNA: TGTGCCAGCAGTGTGGGTGCACACACAGATACGCAGTATTTT. Translation: CASSVGAHTDTQYF.

This chain uses TRBV7-2 with TRBJ2-3, with 12 bases aligning to TRBD1. In germline, CDR1 is SGHTA, CDR2 FQGNSA. V shed 3 bases and J 6 bases; nucleotides not matched to a gene: 7. The CDR3 extends over 16 amino acids. The CDR3 DNA reads TGTGCCAGCAGCTTCTATCGGGACAGGGGGCTGGATACGCAGTATTTT. The encoded protein is CASSFYRDRGLDTQYF.

This clonotype occurred a few times. The germline gene is not matched at one end of the junction; a read error may be the cause. The CDR3 loop reads CASSPQPGQTGTQYF. In nucleotides, the CDR3 is TGTGCCAGCAGTCCACAACCGGGCCAGACAGGTACGCAGTATTTT. The chain uses TRBV12-3 or TRBV12-4 and TRBJ2-3; D is possibly TRBD1 (6 bases). The CDR3 contains 15 residues.

This clonotype was observed a few times. This sequence joins TRBV7-2 and TRBJ2-5, with 7 nucleotides matching TRBD1. The CDR3 contains 15 residues. Germline CDR1 and CDR2: SGHTA and FQGNSA. The V gene end was trimmed by 4 bases and the J gene end by 5 bases; junction bases not matched to a gene: 10. The CDR3 loop is CASSSKTGPGETQYF. The DNA for the CDR3 is TGTGCCAGCAGCTCCAAGACAGGGCCGGGCGAGACCCAGTACTTC.

This clonotype has ten or more counts. The chain recombines TRBV4-3 with TRBJ2-7; 8 nucleotides agree with TRBD2. Germline trimming cut 5 bases from V and 4 bases from J; bases unmatched to any gene: 10. CDR1 and CDR2 (germline): LGHNA, YSLEER. The CDR3 length is 15 residues. CDR3 sequence reads: CASSSWRGDPYEQYF. CDR3 nucleotide sequence: TGCGCCAGCAGCAGTTGGCGGGGGGATCCTTACGAGCAGTACTTC.

The DNA of the CDR3 is TGTGCCACCAGCAGAGATCGGGGGTATGGGGCCAACGTCCTGACTTTC. Its translation: CATSRDRGYGANVLTF. The chain carries TRBV15 and TRBJ2-6, with a tentative D call TRBD2 (6 bases). With 0 bases removed from V and 3 bases from J, the gap between germline ends came to 9 bases. The CDR3 consists of 16 residues. Germline CDR1 and CDR2: LNHNV and YYDKDF (reference sequence). Based on the CDR3 plus reference TRBV15 and TRBJ2-6, the full variable domain is DAMVIQNPRYQVTQFGKPVTLSCSQTLNHNVMYWYQQKSSQAPKLLFHYYDKDFNNEADTPDNFQSRRPNTSFCFLDIRSPGLGDTAMYLCATSRDRGYGANVLTFGAGSRLTVL.

The chain employs TRBV29-1 and TRBJ1-2, with D unclear. Germline V CDR1 and CDR2: SQVTM, ANQGSEA. The ends were cut back, 4 bases at V and 0 bases at J, with 15 bases in the middle. This CDR3 is built from 15 residues. The CDR3 DNA reads as TGCAGCGTTGCAATGCCGGACCAAGCTAACTATGGCTACACCTTC. Its protein is CSVAMPDQANYGYTF.

Many counts were recorded for this clonotype. The CDR3 region is CASSQDFGQNTGELFF. DNA of the CDR3: TGTGCCAGCAGCCAAGATTTCGGACAGAACACCGGGGAGCTGTTTTTT. The rearrangement links TRBV4-2 to TRBJ2-2; a possible D gene is TRBD1 (5 bases). Trimming left V 0 bases short and J 1 base short, with 9 bases between. The CDR3 extends over 16 amino acids. Germline V gene lookup returns CDR1 LGHNA and CDR2 YNFKEQ.

This clonotype was seen a few times. The chain joins TRBV12-3 or TRBV12-4 to TRBJ1-5, with TRBD1 matching 7 bases. CDR3 length: 16 residues. Germline trimming cut 6 bases from V and 2 bases from J; bases unmatched to any gene: 10. CDR3 sequence (DNA): TGTGCCAGCAGAGCACCGACAGGGACGGGCAATCAGCCCCAGCATTTT. Protein sequence: CASRAPTGTGNQPQHF.

This chain connects TRBV5-6 to TRBJ2-2, with a possible D match to TRBD2 (6 bases). The CDR3 contains 17 residues. Germline V gives CDR1 SGHDT, CDR2 YYEEEE. V shed 0 bases and J shed 0 bases, with 12 bases lying between them. In DNA, the CDR3 is TGTGCCAGCAGCTTGGATAACGGGGGTGCGAACACCGGGGAGCTGTTTTTT. This gives the protein CASSLDNGGANTGELFF. Full variable domain (missing parts from reference TRBV5-6 and TRBJ2-2): DAGVTQSPTHLIKTRGQQVTLRCSPKSGHDTVSWYQQALGQGPQFIFQYYEEEERQRGNFPDRFSGHQFPNYSSELNVNALLLGDSALYLCASSLDNGGANTGELFFGEGSRLTVL.

This clonotype turned up a few times. The rearrangement uses TRBV27 and TRBJ2-6; D ambiguous. CDR3 length: 18 amino acids. Germline CDR1 and CDR2: MNHEY and SMNVEV (reference sequence). The germline V and J ends were trimmed by 5 bases and 0 bases, with 17 bases remaining between them. The CDR3 DNA reads as TGTGCCAGCAGTCGTGACCCGCGCCCGAGCTCTGGGGCCAACGTCCTGACTTTC. Its protein is CASSRDPRPSSGANVLTF.

This clonotype was detected a few times. The V gene is TRBV4-3, the J gene TRBJ2-7; 9 bases match TRBD1. CDR3 length: 13 residues. V dropped 6 bases and J dropped 5; count of bases not matched to a gene: 5. Germline CDR1 reads LGHNA; CDR2 reads YSLEER. CDR3 loop: CASSEDRGHEQYF. CDR3 nucleotide sequence: TGCGCCAGCAGTGAGGACAGGGGACACGAGCAGTACTTC.

The chain links TRBV27 to TRBJ2-1; 7 bases fit TRBD1. From germline, CDR1 is MNHEY and CDR2 SMNVEV (reference sequence). The CDR3 has 12 amino acids. The V segment lost 5 bases and the J segment 12 bases; nucleotides outside the gene matches: 7. CDR3 residues: CASSATGAGQFF. In DNA form, the CDR3 reads TGTGCCAGCAGTGCCACAGGGGCAGGGCAGTTCTTC.

This chain uses TRBV27 with TRBJ2-1, with 9 bases identical to TRBD2. The germline V gene encodes CDR1 MNHEY and CDR2 SMNVEV (reference sequence). The CDR3 runs to 15 residues. The ends lost 6 bases at V and 4 bases at J; junction bases unmatched: 7. In DNA form, the CDR3 reads TGTGCCAGCAGAGGACCGGGACTAGCTTACAATGAGCAGTTCTTC. Encoded protein: CASRGPGLAYNEQFF.

The chain has TRBV5-1 and TRBJ1-3, with TRBD1 identical over 8 bases. The length of the CDR3 is 14 residues. V lost 0 bases, J lost 8 bases, and 4 bases stayed unmatched. Germline assignment: CDR1 SGHRS and CDR2 YFSETQ. The CDR3 DNA follows: TGCGCCAGCAGCTTGGGGACAGGGCCGGACACCATATATTTT. Translated: CASSLGTGPDTIYF. The full variable domain, in which reference TRBV5-1 and TRBJ1-3 provide the parts outside the CDR3, is KAGVTQTPRYLIKTRGQQVTLSCSPISGHRSVSWYQQTPGQGLQFLFEYFSETQRNKGNFPGRFSGRQFSNSRSEMNVSTLELGDSALYLCASSLGTGPDTIYFGEGSWLTVV.

The chain has TRBV6-1 and TRBJ1-5; perhaps TRBD1 as D (6 bases). Trimming left V 6 bases short and J 3 bases short, with 12 bases between. The germline V gene has CDR1 MNHNS and CDR2 SASEGT. The CDR3 is 14 residues long. The chain's CDR3 is CASSRQGYNQPQHF. In DNA, the CDR3 is TGTGCCAGCAGCCGCCAGGGGTACAATCAGCCCCAGCATTTT.

The J gene is TRBJ1-2, the V gene TRBV19; 9 bases are a match to TRBD1. The CDR3 is made up of 15 amino acids. The V and J ends lost 6 bases and 7 bases, in that order; junction bases with no gene match: 12. Germline V CDR1 and CDR2: LNHDA, SQIVND (reference sequence). The CDR3 loop reads CASRPGTGFSSGYTF. DNA of the CDR3: TGTGCCAGTAGACCCGGGACAGGGTTCTCTTCTGGCTACACCTTC.

This clonotype was picked up many times. The chain is built from TRBV10-3 and TRBJ2-2, with TRBD1 matching over 8 bases. Trimming took 6 bases from V and 4 from J; bases not matched to a gene: 13. The CDR3 is made up of 17 amino acids. Germline lookup yields CDR1 ENHRY and CDR2 SYGVKD. For the CDR3, the DNA is TGTGCCATCAGCCTGGACAGGGATGGTTGGAGCACCGGGGAGCTGTTTTTT. This sequence encodes CAISLDRDGWSTGELFF.

In this sample, this clonotype turned up a few times. The chain recombines TRBV7-8 with TRBJ2-3; 9 bases line up with TRBD1. The J segment lost 5 bases and the V segment lost 5 bases, leaving 8 bases of the junction unmatched. This CDR3 spans 15 amino acids. Germline CDR1 reads SGHVS; CDR2 reads FQNEAQ. As DNA, the CDR3 is TGTGCCAGCAGCCCGCCCGGGGACAGGGAAGATACGCAGTATTTT. Its translation is CASSPPGDREDTQYF.